Listed here are 6 T cell receptor beta chains from one sample, sequenced in a study of blood T cell repertoires in COVID-19. This table comes from immunoSEQ multiplex PCR, and its TCRdb copy is limited to in-frame clones, with some not included. The data show 400,000 to 450,000 clones, around 90% seen once. Source material: peripheral blood. Every receptor here comes from a man aged 18 to 29 with COVID-19, enrolled during active disease.

Points on this clone: The sample has other DNA sequences that encode this CDR3 too. This chain links TRBV5-1 with TRBJ2-3; 8 bases are a match to TRBD2. CDR3 length: 16 residues. J was trimmed by 2 bases and V by 0 bases; bases with no gene match: 5. Per the germline V gene, CDR1 is SGHRS and CDR2 is YFSETQ. The DNA of the CDR3 is TGCGCCAGCAGCTTGGCGGGAGGGACGAACACAGATACGCAGTATTTT. Its translation is CASSLAGGTNTDTQYF. Filled out from reference TRBV5-1 and TRBJ2-3, the complete variable domain reads KAGVTQTPRYLIKTRGQQVTLSCSPISGHRSVSWYQQTPGQGLQFLFEYFSETQRNKGNFPGRFSGRQFSNSRSEMNVSTLELGDSALYLCASSLAGGTNTDTQYFGPGTRLTVL.

The chain combines TRBV5-1 with TRBJ1-2; tentative D call: TRBD1 (6 bases). CDR1 SGHRS and CDR2 YFSETQ come from the germline V gene. The CDR3 runs to 13 residues. Trimming shortened V by 6 bases and J by 2 bases, and 11 bases separated the two germline ends. The CDR3 nucleotides are TGCGCCAGCACTCCCGGACAGAACTATGGCTACACCTTC. It specifies CASTPGQNYGYTF.

This clone was observed once. The chain links TRBV7-9 to TRBJ2-1, with 8 bases that match TRBD2. The CDR3 is 12 amino acids. Germline CDR1 and CDR2: SEHNR and FQNEAQ (reference sequence). With V trimmed by 4 bases and J by 15 bases, 8 bases remained unmatched. The CDR3 sequence is CASSSSSGGLFF. CDR3 nucleotide sequence: TGTGCCAGCAGCTCTTCGAGCGGGGGACTGTTCTTC.

CDR3 region: CASSGTMGGLAVEEQFF. The CDR3 coding sequence is TGTGCCAGCAGCGGGACGATGGGGGGACTAGCGGTTGAGGAGCAGTTCTTC. The J gene is TRBJ2-1, the V gene TRBV9; 11 bases match TRBD2. V was clipped by 3 bases and J by 10 bases; unmatched bases: 15. CDR1 is SGDLS, CDR2 YYNGEE, per germline. CDR3 size: 17 residues.

This sequence joins TRBV25-1 and TRBJ1-3, with no clear D. V gave up 7 bases and J gave up 1 base, with 8 bases separating them. CDR1 is MGHDK, CDR2 SYGVNS, per germline. The length of the CDR3 is 13 residues. DNA for the CDR3: TGTGCCAGCACCGGGGATTCTGGAAACACCATATATTTT. Translating it yields CASTGDSGNTIYF.

The V gene is TRBV5-6, the J gene TRBJ2-3; D is perhaps TRBD2 (5 bases). Germline CDR1 SGHDT, CDR2 YYEEEE. V was pared by 0 bases and J by 4 bases, with 18 bases between. The CDR3 runs 17 residues. The chain's CDR3 is CASSLGGLGARADTQYF. DNA for the CDR3: TGTGCCAGCAGCTTGGGAGGATTGGGAGCGCGGGCAGATACGCAGTATTTT.